In this sample, the clone carrying this T cell receptor (beta chain) turned up a few times. Losses at the gene ends were 1 base for V and 0 bases for J; bases not matched to a gene: 2. Germline assignment: CDR1 SGHKS and CDR2 YYEKEE (reference sequence). The CDR3 runs 15 residues. In the original workflow: The authors estimated nucleated cell counts from reference gene primer amplification. Repertoires were generated with immunoSEQ multiplex PCR, while TCRdb's copy carries only in-frame clones and drops some. V and J calls and clone size come straight from that table; D and trimming were deduced from the DNA. The table records about 440,000 clones, 88% of them present only once. The data were taken from a study of blood T cell repertoires in COVID-19. Whole-study context: Researchers got acute and convalescent COVID-19 samples from the United States, Italy and Spain.

Recruited during active infection, patients (from Seattle) were subsequently followed longitudinally. Sequences were obtained from peripheral blood. The chain carries TRBV5-5 and TRBJ2-3; 7 positions match TRBD2. This TCR came from a woman aged 50 to 60 with COVID-19, enrolled during active disease. CDR3 DNA: TGTGCCAGCAGCTTGAGGCGGGGGAGCACAGATACGCAGTATTTT. Its protein product is CASSLRRGSTDTQYF.